The entry below describes one T cell receptor (beta chain). What antigen it recognizes has not been identified. No clone much larger than this one lies a single base away; base qualities are absent. The sample carries other DNA sequences with the same CDR3. The CDR3 contains 15 residues, cysteine and phenylalanine counted. Of the read, only the CDR3 DNA is kept; its 45 bases are in frame from base 1. V and J are trimmed by 2 bases and 0 bases, and the gene matches miss 0 bases of the junction. Looking up the germline V gene yields CDR1 MDHEN and CDR2 SYDVKM. This sample stems from a study of T cell responses to AZD1222 COVID-19 vaccine (dated by TCRdb to the early 2020s). At the level of the whole study: TCR sequencing covered 230 or so trial participants: roughly 200 given two doses of AZD1222 and 26 given two doses of MenACWY control vaccine. Trial participants were enrolled into age subgroups of 18-55, 56-69 and 70-plus years, which contained roughly 150, 30 and 60 TCR-sequenced participants, respectively. Broad study findings and their caveats: Epitopes outside the regions mutated in the B.1.351 and B.1.1.7 variants were reportedly recognized by nearly half of the unique spike-specific TCRs. Participants were mostly white British, with more females than males. The authors suggested clonal diversity may have been underestimated. Only five to seven AZD1222 recipients were SARS-CoV-2 seropositive at baseline, limiting conclusions about previously exposed vaccinees. In the small 56-69-year group, the increase in depth fell short of significance, most likely because of low power. After two AZD1222 doses, spike-specific TCR breadth and depth were significantly higher than at day 0 and than in MenACWY recipients. Vaccine-associated CD4 TCRs spanned the whole spike protein, with dominant responses in regions 160-218 and 743-854. Because no day 14 peak-response samples were available, repertoires were characterized only after the peak T cell response.

The CDR3 regions of human TCRbeta chains were analyzed by immunosequencing. Per the original workflow: Repertoire TCRs were matched against a reference library of SARS-CoV-2-specific TCRs generated with the MIRA antigen-specificity platform. Breadth was defined as the fraction of unique TCRs that were SARS-CoV-2-associated. Depth was defined as the fraction of total T cells that were SARS-CoV-2-associated. Using the MIRA data, each spike-specific TCR was mapped to the spike region that the TCR reacts to and placed in a CD4 or CD8 class. Log10-transformed breadth and depth values were compared by one-way ANOVA with Sidak's multiple comparisons tests. TCRdb stores this immuneACCESS table with in-frame sequences only. Part of the clones is absent; in the studies checked, under half of the shortfall reflects unresolved V genes, and no reason is known for the rest. V and J calls and clone size are given by that table; D and trimming were obtained from the DNA. The sample table holds around 180,000 clones, of which roughly 91% were seen once. The ten largest clones capture roughly 27% of the sample.

This specimen's time point label, interpreted: about 28 days (+/-7) after the second vaccine dose. AZD1222 recipients with second doses at about 4 weeks or about 12 weeks were pooled, because spike-specific TCR depth and breadth did not differ between schedules. Vaccinee samples came from UK trials COV001 and COV002, including a single-blind randomized controlled phase 2/3 trial of AZD1222 (ChAdOx1 nCoV-19) in healthy adults. For TCRbeta chain sequencing, PBMC samples from trial participants were taken at day 0 and at day 28 after the second dose. Sequencing was performed on peripheral blood, taken 28 days after the second AZD1222 dose. The origin of this receptor is an adult who received the AZD1222 COVID-19 vaccine. Recombination connected TRBV28 to TRBJ2-7, with 11 bases aligning to TRBD2. In nucleotides, the sequence is TGTGCCAGCAGTTTAGGGACTAGCGGCTCCTACGAGCAGTACTTC. It encodes CASSLGTSGSYEQYF.